The 19 T cell receptor beta chains below were found in one sample sequenced in a study of T cell changes during pregnancy in multiple sclerosis. Using immunoSEQ multiplex PCR, the repertoire was profiled, and TCRdb retains in-frame clones only, with some absent. Among more than 40,000 clones listed, more than 85% were seen once. Sequences were derived from CD8+ T cells from peripheral blood mononuclear cells, sampled after pregnancy. These receptors were taken from a female donor with multiple sclerosis, enrolled in a pregnancy study.

The chain couples TRBV14 to TRBJ2-7; TRBD1 might be the D (5 bases). The V end lost 4 bases, the J end lost 6 bases, and 13 bases lay between the germline ends. The CDR3 is 13 amino acids. CDR1 is SGHDN and CDR2 is FVKESK in the germline V gene. The CDR3 DNA reads TGTGCCAGCAGCCTTGTCCGACAGTCCGAGCAGTACTTC. Its protein is CASSLVRQSEQYF.

This rearrangement joins TRBV7-9 to TRBJ1-2; 9 nucleotides align to TRBD1. This CDR3 region has 14 residues. The V segment lost 5 bases and the J segment 14 bases; nucleotides outside the gene matches: 15. Germline V gene data show CDR1 as SEHNR and CDR2 as FQNEAQ (reference sequence). The CDR3 here is CASSPSGTGRALTF. In DNA, the CDR3 is TGTGCCAGCAGCCCCTCCGGGACAGGGAGGGCCTTAACCTTC.

The rearrangement joins TRBV7-9 to TRBJ1-2; tentatively, D is TRBD1 (6 bases). The CDR3 consists of 12 residues. Trimming removed 3 bases from V and 7 bases from J, with 9 bases in between. CDR1 is SEHNR, CDR2 FQNEAQ, per germline (reference sequence). The CDR3 coding sequence is TGTGCCAGCAGCTTGGGCAGGGGTGGCTACACCTTC. It is translated as CASSLGRGGYTF.

This clone was counted once. The gene calls are TRBV7-3 and TRBJ1-1, with D unclear. The ends were cut back, 5 bases at V and 1 base at J, with 11 bases in the middle. Germline V gene sequence: CDR1 SGHTA, CDR2 FQGTGA. The CDR3 is 14 residues long. Here the CDR3 reads CASSPGDGNTEAFF. The CDR3 DNA is TGTGCCAGCAGCCCCGGAGACGGGAACACTGAAGCTTTCTTT.

The CDR3: CASSLIGYEQYF. The CDR3 DNA reads as TGTGCCAGCAGCTTAATCGGGTACGAGCAGTACTTC. The chain has TRBV7-9 and TRBJ2-7; D remains ambiguous. Germline V gene data show CDR1 as SEHNR and CDR2 as FQNEAQ (reference sequence). V lost 2 bases and J 4 bases, leaving 6 bases between the germline ends. The CDR3 consists of 12 residues.

The chain couples TRBV9 to TRBJ1-1; no reliable D call. CDR1 is SGDLS, CDR2 YYNGEE, per germline. The CDR3 has 16 residues. Between the trimmed V and J ends, which lost 4 bases and 0 bases, there was a span of 16 bases. The CDR3 region is CASSFTMGDMNTEAFF. The CDR3 bases are TGTGCCAGCAGCTTCACAATGGGTGACATGAACACTGAAGCTTTCTTT.

The J gene is TRBJ2-7, the V gene TRBV27, with 9 bases fitting TRBD1. The ends lost 5 bases at V and 2 bases at J; junction bases unmatched: 7. Germline assignment: CDR1 MNHEY and CDR2 SMNVEV (reference sequence). The CDR3 consists of 15 residues. CDR3 in DNA: TGTGCCAGCAGTACATGGAGACAGGGGGCCTACGAGCAGTACTTC. The encoded protein is CASSTWRQGAYEQYF.

V usage is TRBV4-1 and J usage is TRBJ2-2; 7 nucleotides agree with TRBD2. Germline-derived CDR1 and CDR2 are MGHRA and YSYEKL. The CDR3 extends over 15 amino acids. The trim removed 6 bases at V and 1 base at J, leaving 5 bases unmatched. The CDR3 is CASRDLAENTGELFF. The CDR3 DNA reads as TGCGCCAGCAGGGACCTAGCGGAGAACACCGGGGAGCTGTTTTTT.

This chain uses TRBV11-2 with TRBJ2-5; 7 bases fit TRBD2. The CDR3 spans 16 residues. Germline V CDR1 and CDR2: SGHAT, FQNNGV. The ends lost 4 bases at V and 2 bases at J; junction bases unmatched: 10. The CDR3 DNA reads TGTGCCAGCAGCTCTCTAGCGGAGGGCCCGCAAGAGACCCAGTACTTC. Residues: CASSSLAEGPQETQYF.

This chain uses TRBV11-2 with TRBJ1-2, with 8 bases identical to TRBD1. The V segment lost 1 base and the J segment 6 bases; nucleotides outside the gene matches: 7. The CDR3 contains 15 residues. Germline V gene data show CDR1 as SGHAT and CDR2 as FQNNGV. The CDR3 sequence is CASSLAGGEFDGYTF. CDR3 DNA sequence: TGTGCCAGCAGCTTAGCAGGGGGCGAATTTGATGGCTACACCTTC.

Within the sample, this clone is large. V gene TRBV4-3 combines with J gene TRBJ2-3; 9 nucleotides agree with TRBD2. CDR3 length equals 16 residues. V lost 1 base to trimming and J lost 4 bases; unmatched junction nucleotides: 6. Germline V lookup: CDR1 LGHNA, CDR2 YSLEER. The CDR3 reads CASSQAERGVADTQYF. The CDR3 nucleotides are TGCGCCAGCAGCCAAGCCGAGCGGGGGGTGGCAGATACGCAGTATTTT.

This chain connects TRBV19 to TRBJ2-7, with D perhaps matching TRBD2 (6 bases). Deletions cut 5 bases from V and 2 bases from J, with 13 bases between. From germline, CDR1 is LNHDA and CDR2 SQIVND (reference sequence). This CDR3 comprises 14 residues. The CDR3 region is CASSSGGMTYEQYF. CDR3 DNA sequence: TGTGCCAGTAGTTCGGGCGGGATGACCTACGAGCAGTACTTC.

The rearrangement uses TRBV7-3 and TRBJ2-3; D possibly corresponds to TRBD2 (5 bases). This CDR3 spans 15 amino acids. Trimming left V 5 bases short and J 4 bases short, with 16 bases between. The V gene's germline CDR1 is SGHTA and CDR2 FQGTGA. CDR3 sequence: CASSEHLRAADTQYF. CDR3 DNA: TGTGCCAGCAGCGAGCACCTGCGGGCGGCAGATACGCAGTATTTT.

The chain links TRBV19 to TRBJ1-4, with TRBD1 matching over 8 bases. There are 16 residues in the CDR3. With 1 base clipped from V and 8 bases from J, the junction kept 9 bases outside the gene matches. Germline lookup yields CDR1 LNHDA and CDR2 SQIVND (reference sequence). CDR3 in amino acids: CASSIGTGTGDEKLFF. The CDR3 coding sequence is TGTGCCAGTAGTATAGGCACCGGGACAGGAGACGAAAAACTGTTTTTT.

This clone was found once. The chain uses TRBV5-4 and TRBJ2-7; perhaps TRBD2 as D (6 bases). CDR3 size: 16 residues. V was pared by 4 bases and J by 2 bases, with 19 bases between. The germline V gene has CDR1 SGHNT and CDR2 YYREEE (reference sequence). The CDR3, as DNA: TGTGCCAGCAGCCAAGATCAGCCTAGCGAGCCCTACGAGCAGTACTTC. It yields the protein CASSQDQPSEPYEQYF. The entire variable domain, with the rest obtained from reference TRBV5-4 and TRBJ2-7, is as follows: ETGVTQSPTHLIKTRGQQVTLRCSSQSGHNTVSWYQQALGQGPQFIFQYYREEENGRGNFPPRFSGLQFPNYSSELNVNALELDDSALYLCASSQDQPSEPYEQYFGPGTRLTVT.

This clone was picked up one time. CDR3 sequence (DNA): TGCGCCAGCAGCCAAGATGCCGAGGGAGTAAATGGCTACACCTTC. This gives the protein CASSQDAEGVNGYTF. The chain recombines TRBV4-3 with TRBJ1-2; D is unclear. The CDR3 spans 15 residues. Germline V gene data show CDR1 as LGHNA and CDR2 as YSLEER. Trimming removed 0 bases from V and 6 bases from J, with 14 bases in between.

This chain links TRBV5-4 with TRBJ2-7; 8 nucleotides match TRBD2. Germline lookup yields CDR1 SGHNT and CDR2 YYREEE (reference sequence). V lost 3 bases to trimming and J lost 0 bases; unmatched junction nucleotides: 5. The CDR3 consists of 15 residues. CDR3 sequence reads: CASSYFSGASYEQYF. The CDR3 DNA follows: TGTGCCAGCAGCTACTTTAGCGGGGCCTCCTACGAGCAGTACTTC.

The chain recombines TRBV7-6 with TRBJ1-3; weak D call: TRBD1 (6 bases). V was clipped by 5 bases and J by 2 bases, with 16 bases between them. Germline CDR1 and CDR2: SGHVS and FNYEAQ. This CDR3 contains 16 residues. The CDR3 here is CASSPQDRQPGNTIYF. The CDR3 DNA is TGTGCCAGCAGCCCTCAGGACAGACAACCTGGAAACACCATATATTTT. Looking up the rest from reference TRBV7-6 and TRBJ1-3 gives the full variable domain: GAGVSQSPRYKVTKRGQDVALRCDPISGHVSLYWYRQALGQGPEFLTYFNYEAQQDKSGLPNDRFSAERPEGSISTLTIQRTEQRDSAMYRCASSPQDRQPGNTIYFGEGSWLTVV.

The chain uses TRBV7-9 and TRBJ2-2; D is perhaps TRBD2 (6 bases). V shed 8 bases and J shed 0 bases, with 13 bases lying between them. The CDR3 extends over 15 amino acids. In germline, CDR1 is SEHNR, CDR2 FQNEAQ (reference sequence). Here the CDR3 DNA reads TGTGCCAGCGTATCGGGGGAGACGAACACCGGGGAGCTGTTTTTT. Encoded protein: CASVSGETNTGELFF.